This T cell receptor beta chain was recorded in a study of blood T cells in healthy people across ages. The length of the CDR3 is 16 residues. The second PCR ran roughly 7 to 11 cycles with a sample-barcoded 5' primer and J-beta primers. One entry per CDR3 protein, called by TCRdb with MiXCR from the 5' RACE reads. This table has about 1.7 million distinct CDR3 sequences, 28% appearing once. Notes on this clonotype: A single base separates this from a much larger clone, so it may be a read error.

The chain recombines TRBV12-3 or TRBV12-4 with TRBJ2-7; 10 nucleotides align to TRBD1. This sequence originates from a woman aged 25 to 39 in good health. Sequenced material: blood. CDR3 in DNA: TGTACCAGCAGTTCACGACAGGGGGCGAGCTCCTACGAGCAGTACTTC. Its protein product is CTSSSRQGASSYEQYF.